There are many counts of the clone carrying this TCR beta chain. This sample stems from a study of T cell repertoires in cytomegalovirus infection. Each CDR3 protein gets one entry after TCRdb re-called the reads with MiXCR. The table includes approximately 170,000 distinct CDR3 sequences, approximately 15% detected once. There are 16 residues in the CDR3. The V and J ends lost 1 base and 3 bases respectively, with 13 bases between them. The germline gives CDR1 SGHTA, CDR2 FQGNSA. The receptor's source is a human donor in good health (CMV status not recorded). Some clones in this sample may be carry-over from other donors' samples. The chain joins TRBV7-2 to TRBJ2-1; D possibly matches TRBD1 or TRBD2 (5 bases each). The sequenced sample consisted of PBMCs. The CDR3 DNA follows: TGTGCCAGCAGCTTAGGCCCTTTGGGGGTCTACAATGAGCAGTTCTTC. Amino acids: CASSLGPLGVYNEQFF.